At least ten counts were recorded for the clone carrying this TCR beta chain. TCRdb ran MiXCR on the RT-PCR reads and lists one entry per CDR3 protein. Of about 680,000 distinct CDR3 sequences listed, 13% to 15% are singletons. Germline V gene data show CDR1 as LNHNV and CDR2 as YYDKDF (reference sequence). V lost 4 bases, J lost 4 bases, and 14 bases lay in between. The CDR3 is made up of 15 amino acids. This TCR was recovered from a female donor in good health, serving as a healthy control. The sequenced sample consisted of memory CD4+ T cells from blood. The gene calls are TRBV15 and TRBJ2-1; D may correspond to TRBD1 or TRBD2 (7 bases each). CDR3 coding DNA: TGTGCCACCAGCATTCTAGCGGACAGGTACAATGAGCAGTTCTTC. It encodes CATSILADRYNEQFF.